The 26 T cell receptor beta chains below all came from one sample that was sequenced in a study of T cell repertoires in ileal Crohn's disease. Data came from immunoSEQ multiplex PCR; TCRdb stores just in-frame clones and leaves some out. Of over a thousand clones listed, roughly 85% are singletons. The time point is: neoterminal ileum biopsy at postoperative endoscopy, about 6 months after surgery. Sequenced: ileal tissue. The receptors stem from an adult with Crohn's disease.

The CDR3 DNA reads TGTGCCAGCAGCTTAGTGGACAGAGCAGCCTACGAGCAGTACTTC. This sequence encodes CASSLVDRAAYEQYF. The V call is TRBV11-2, the J call TRBJ2-7, with TRBD1 as a possible D gene (6 bases). The V and J ends lost 1 base and 2 bases respectively, with 12 bases between them. CDR3 length: 15 amino acids. CDR1 and CDR2 from the germline V gene are SGHAT and FQNNGV.

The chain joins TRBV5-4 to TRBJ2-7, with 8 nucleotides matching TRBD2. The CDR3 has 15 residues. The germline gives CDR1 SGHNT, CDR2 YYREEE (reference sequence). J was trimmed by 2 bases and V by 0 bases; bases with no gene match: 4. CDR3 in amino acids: CASSLGTSTAYEQYF. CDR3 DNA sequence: TGTGCCAGCAGCTTGGGGACTAGCACCGCCTACGAGCAGTACTTC. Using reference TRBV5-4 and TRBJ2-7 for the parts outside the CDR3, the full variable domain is ETGVTQSPTHLIKTRGQQVTLRCSSQSGHNTVSWYQQALGQGPQFIFQYYREEENGRGNFPPRFSGLQFPNYSSELNVNALELDDSALYLCASSLGTSTAYEQYFGPGTRLTVT.

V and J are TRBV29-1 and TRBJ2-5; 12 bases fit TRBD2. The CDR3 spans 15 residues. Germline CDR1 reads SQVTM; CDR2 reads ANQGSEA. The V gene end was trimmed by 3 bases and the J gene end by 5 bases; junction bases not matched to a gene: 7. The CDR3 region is CSVERGTSGPETQYF. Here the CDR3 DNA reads TGCAGCGTTGAGAGGGGGACTAGCGGGCCGGAGACCCAGTACTTC.

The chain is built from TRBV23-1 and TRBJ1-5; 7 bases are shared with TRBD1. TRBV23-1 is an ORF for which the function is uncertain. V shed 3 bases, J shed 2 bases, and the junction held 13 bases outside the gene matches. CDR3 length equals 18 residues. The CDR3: CASSHRGGSGLGNQPQHF. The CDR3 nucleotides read TGCGCCAGCAGTCACAGGGGGGGCAGTGGTTTGGGCAATCAGCCCCAGCATTTT.

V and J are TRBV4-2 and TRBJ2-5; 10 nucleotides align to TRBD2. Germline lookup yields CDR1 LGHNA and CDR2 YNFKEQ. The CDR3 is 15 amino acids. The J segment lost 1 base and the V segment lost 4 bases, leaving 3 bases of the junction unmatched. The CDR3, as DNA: TGTGCCAGCAGCCGAGGGACTAGCGCCCAAGAGACCCAGTACTTC. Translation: CASSRGTSAQETQYF.

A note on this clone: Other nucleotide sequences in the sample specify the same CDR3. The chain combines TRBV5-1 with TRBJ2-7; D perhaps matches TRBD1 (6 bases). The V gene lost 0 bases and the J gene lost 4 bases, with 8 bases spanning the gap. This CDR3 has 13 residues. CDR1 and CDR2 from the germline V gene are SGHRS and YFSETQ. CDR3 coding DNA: TGCGCCAGCAGCTTGGTAACAGGGTACGAGCAGTACTTC. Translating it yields CASSLVTGYEQYF.

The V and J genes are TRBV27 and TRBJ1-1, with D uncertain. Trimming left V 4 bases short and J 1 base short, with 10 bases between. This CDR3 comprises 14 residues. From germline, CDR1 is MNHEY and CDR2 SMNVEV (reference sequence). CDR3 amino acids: CASSYFRENTEAFF. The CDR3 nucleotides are TGTGCCAGCAGTTATTTTAGGGAGAACACTGAAGCTTTCTTT.

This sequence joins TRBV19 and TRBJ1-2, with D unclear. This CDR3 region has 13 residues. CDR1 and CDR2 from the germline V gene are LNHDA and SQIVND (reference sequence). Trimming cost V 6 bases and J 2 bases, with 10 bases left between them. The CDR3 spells CASSLTGNYGYTF. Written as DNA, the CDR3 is TGTGCCAGTAGCCTTACGGGGAACTATGGCTACACCTTC. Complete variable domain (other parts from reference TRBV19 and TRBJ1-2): DGGITQSPKYLFRKEGQNVTLSCEQNLNHDAMYWYRQDPGQGLRLIYYSQIVNDFQKGDIAEGYSVSREKKESFPLTVTSAQKNPTAFYLCASSLTGNYGYTFGSGTRLTVV.

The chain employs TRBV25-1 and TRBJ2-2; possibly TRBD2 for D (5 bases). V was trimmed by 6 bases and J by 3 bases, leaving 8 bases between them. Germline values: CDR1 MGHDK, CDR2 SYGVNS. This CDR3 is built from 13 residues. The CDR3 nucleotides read TGTGCCAGCAGAGAGGGTTACACCGGGGAGCTGTTTTTT. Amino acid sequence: CASREGYTGELFF.

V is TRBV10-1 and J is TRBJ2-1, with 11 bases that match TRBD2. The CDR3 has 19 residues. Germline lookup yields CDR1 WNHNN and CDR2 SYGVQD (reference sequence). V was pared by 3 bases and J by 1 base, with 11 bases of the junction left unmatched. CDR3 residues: CASSELAGGPVGSYNEQFF. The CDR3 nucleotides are TGCGCCAGCAGTGAATTAGCGGGAGGGCCAGTGGGATCCTACAATGAGCAGTTCTTC.

CDR3 nucleotide sequence: TGCGCCAGCACACTATCAGCGAACACCGGGGAGCTGTTTTTT. As protein: CASTLSANTGELFF. This chain links TRBV5-1 with TRBJ2-2; D uncertain. Germline CDR1 reads SGHRS; CDR2 reads YFSETQ. V lost 6 bases and J lost 0, with 9 bases in between. There are 14 residues in the CDR3.

CDR3 region: CASSPGTPPYEQYF. The CDR3 DNA is TGTGCCAGCAGTCCCGGGACACCCCCCTACGAGCAGTACTTC. The gene calls are TRBV25-1 and TRBJ2-7; D possibly corresponds to TRBD1 (6 bases). The CDR3 length is 14 residues. Trimming took off 5 bases at V and 2 bases at J, with 13 bases between the two ends. The germline gives CDR1 MGHDK, CDR2 SYGVNS.

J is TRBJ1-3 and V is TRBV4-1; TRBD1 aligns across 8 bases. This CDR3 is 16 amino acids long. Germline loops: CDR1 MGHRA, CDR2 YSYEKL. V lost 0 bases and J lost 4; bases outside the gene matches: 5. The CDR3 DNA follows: TGCGCCAGCAGCCAAGAGGACCAGGGGGCCGGAAACACCATATATTTT. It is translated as CASSQEDQGAGNTIYF.

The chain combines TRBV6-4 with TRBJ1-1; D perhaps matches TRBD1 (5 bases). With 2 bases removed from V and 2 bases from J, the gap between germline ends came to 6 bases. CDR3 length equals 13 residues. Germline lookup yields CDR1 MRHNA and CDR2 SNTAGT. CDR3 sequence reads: CASSDRDNTEAFF. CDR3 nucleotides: TGTGCCAGCAGTGACCGGGACAACACTGAAGCTTTCTTT.

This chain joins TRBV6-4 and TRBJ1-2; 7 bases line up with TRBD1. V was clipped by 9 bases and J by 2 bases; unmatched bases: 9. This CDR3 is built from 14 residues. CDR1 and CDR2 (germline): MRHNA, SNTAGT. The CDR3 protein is CASSPGQQNYGYTF. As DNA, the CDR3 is TGTGCCAGTAGTCCGGGACAGCAAAACTATGGCTACACCTTC.

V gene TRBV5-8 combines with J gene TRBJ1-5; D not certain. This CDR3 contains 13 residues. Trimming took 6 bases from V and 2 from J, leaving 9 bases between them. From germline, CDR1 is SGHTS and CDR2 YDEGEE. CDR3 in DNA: TGTGCCAGCAAGGGCGTGGGCAATCAGCCCCAGCATTTT. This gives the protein CASKGVGNQPQHF. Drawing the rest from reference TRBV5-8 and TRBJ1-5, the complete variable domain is EAGVTQSPTHLIKTRGQQATLRCSPISGHTSVYWYQQALGLGLQFLLWYDEGEERNRGNFPPRFSGRQFPNYSSELNVNALELEDSALYLCASKGVGNQPQHFGDGTRLSIL.

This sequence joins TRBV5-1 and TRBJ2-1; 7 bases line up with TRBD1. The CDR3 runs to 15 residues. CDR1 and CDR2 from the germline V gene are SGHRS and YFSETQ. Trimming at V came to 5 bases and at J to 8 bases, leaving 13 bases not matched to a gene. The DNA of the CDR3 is TGCGCCAGCAGACGCACCGGGACAGAAGGCGATGAGCAGTTCTTC. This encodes CASRRTGTEGDEQFF.

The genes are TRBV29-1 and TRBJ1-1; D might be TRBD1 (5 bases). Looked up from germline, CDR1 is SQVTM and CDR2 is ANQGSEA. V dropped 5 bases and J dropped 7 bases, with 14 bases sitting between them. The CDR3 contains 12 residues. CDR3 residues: CSVQQGAREAFF. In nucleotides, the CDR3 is TGCAGCGTTCAGCAGGGAGCTCGTGAAGCTTTCTTT.

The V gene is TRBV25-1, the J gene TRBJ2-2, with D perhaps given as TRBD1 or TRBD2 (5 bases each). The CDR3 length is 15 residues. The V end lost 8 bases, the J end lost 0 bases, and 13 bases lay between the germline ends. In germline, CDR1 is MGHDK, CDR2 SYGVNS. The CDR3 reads CASDTGTANTGELFF. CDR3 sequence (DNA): TGTGCCAGCGATACCGGGACCGCGAACACCGGGGAGCTGTTTTTT.

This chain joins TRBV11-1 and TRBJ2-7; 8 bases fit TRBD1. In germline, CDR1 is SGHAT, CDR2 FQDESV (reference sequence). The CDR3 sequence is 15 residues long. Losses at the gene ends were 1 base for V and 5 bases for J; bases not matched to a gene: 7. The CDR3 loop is CASSLVQGAPNEQYF. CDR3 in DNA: TGTGCCAGCAGCTTAGTCCAGGGGGCGCCAAACGAGCAGTACTTC.

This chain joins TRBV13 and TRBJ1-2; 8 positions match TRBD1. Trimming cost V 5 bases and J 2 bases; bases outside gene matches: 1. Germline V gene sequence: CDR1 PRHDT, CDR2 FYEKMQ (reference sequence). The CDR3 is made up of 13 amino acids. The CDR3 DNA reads TGTGCCAGCAGCCGGACAGGGAACTATGGCTACACCTTC. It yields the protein CASSRTGNYGYTF.

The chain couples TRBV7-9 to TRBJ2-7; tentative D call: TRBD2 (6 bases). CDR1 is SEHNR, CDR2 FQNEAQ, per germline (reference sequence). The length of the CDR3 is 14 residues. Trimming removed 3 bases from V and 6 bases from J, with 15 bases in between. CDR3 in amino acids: CASSFGGLPSEQYF. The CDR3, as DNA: TGTGCCAGCAGCTTTGGGGGGTTACCTAGCGAGCAGTACTTC.

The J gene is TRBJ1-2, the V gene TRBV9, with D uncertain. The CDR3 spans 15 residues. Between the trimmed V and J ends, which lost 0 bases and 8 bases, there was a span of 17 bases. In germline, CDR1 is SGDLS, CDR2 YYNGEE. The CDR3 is CASSVDPLRGRGYTF. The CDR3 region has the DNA TGTGCCAGCAGCGTAGATCCATTGCGGGGTCGGGGCTACACCTTC.

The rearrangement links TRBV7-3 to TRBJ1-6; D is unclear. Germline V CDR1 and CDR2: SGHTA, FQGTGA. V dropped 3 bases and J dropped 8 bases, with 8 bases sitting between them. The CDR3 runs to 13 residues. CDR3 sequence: CASSFTADSPLHF. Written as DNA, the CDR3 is TGTGCCAGCAGCTTTACTGCCGATTCACCCCTCCACTTT.

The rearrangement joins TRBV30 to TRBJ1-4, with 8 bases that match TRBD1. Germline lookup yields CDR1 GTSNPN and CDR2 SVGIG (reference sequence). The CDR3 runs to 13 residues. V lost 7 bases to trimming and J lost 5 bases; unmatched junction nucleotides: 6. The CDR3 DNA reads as TGTGCCTCCGCGAGACAGGGGAATGAAAAACTGTTTTTT. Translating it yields CASARQGNEKLFF.

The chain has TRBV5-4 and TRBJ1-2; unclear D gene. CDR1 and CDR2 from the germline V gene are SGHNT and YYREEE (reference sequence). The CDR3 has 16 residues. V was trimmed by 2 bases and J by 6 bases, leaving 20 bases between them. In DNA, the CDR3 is TGTGCCAGCAGCTTTGATCCCGCTTCGGGGTTGGATGGCTACACCTTC. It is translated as CASSFDPASGLDGYTF. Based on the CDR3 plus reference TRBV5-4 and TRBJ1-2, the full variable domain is ETGVTQSPTHLIKTRGQQVTLRCSSQSGHNTVSWYQQALGQGPQFIFQYYREEENGRGNFPPRFSGLQFPNYSSELNVNALELDDSALYLCASSFDPASGLDGYTFGSGTRLTVV.